Sequencing of this T cell receptor beta chain was carried out in a study of response to subunit inactivated influenza vaccine. Overall study results and limits: Authors suggested each seasonal influenza vaccination recruits few new T cells.

Only a few counts were recorded for this clonotype. Its matching antigen is unknown. Germline trimming cut 6 bases from V and 6 bases from J; bases unmatched to any gene: 5. The CDR3 length is 15 residues. Looked up from germline, CDR1 is MGHDK and CDR2 is SYGVNS. TCRdb called the RT-PCR reads again in MiXCR, with one record for every CDR3 protein. Of roughly 700,000 distinct CDR3 sequences in the sample, around a sixth were seen once. The starting material was PBMCs from blood, obtained 11 to 12 days after vaccination. The V and J genes are TRBV25-1 and TRBJ1-6; 10 nucleotides match TRBD1. This clonotype originated in a man aged 50 to 59 who received an inactivated influenza vaccine. The CDR3 sequence: CASSDGQGVNSPLHF. The CDR3 DNA reads as TGTGCCAGCAGCGACGGACAGGGGGTTAATTCACCCCTCCACTTT.